This T cell receptor beta chain was profiled in a study of blood T cell repertoires in COVID-19. The V and J ends lost 2 bases and 7 bases, in that order; junction bases with no gene match: 10. The CDR3 sequence is 17 residues long. CDR1 is SGHKS, CDR2 YYEKEE, per germline (reference sequence). The data were produced by immunoSEQ multiplex PCR, yet TCRdb's version contains in-frame clones alone and is incomplete. The sample has around 150,000 clones, about 88% seen once. This chain uses TRBV5-5 with TRBJ2-1; 12 nucleotides align to TRBD2. The receptor was derived from a woman of 80 years or more with acute or convalescent COVID-19. Sequenced: peripheral blood. This chain's CDR3 is CASSFALAGGPGNEQFF. CDR3 in DNA: TGTGCCAGCAGCTTCGCGCTAGCGGGAGGGCCAGGGAATGAGCAGTTCTTC.